This TCR beta chain was identified during a study of shared clonotypes between healthy human individuals. The table came from immunoSEQ multiplex PCR; TCRdb's copy has only in-frame clones and leaves some out. The sample consists of under 600,000 clones, less than 98% of them appearing once. The study enrolled healthy HIV-negative adults without recent acute infections or vaccinations as donors. The trim removed 1 base at V and 0 bases at J, leaving 16 bases unmatched. Germline assignment: CDR1 MGHRA and CDR2 YSYEKL. CDR3 length: 20 amino acids. The sequenced sample was naive CD4+ T cells sorted from blood. Subset noted: CD45RA+ positively selected. The receptor comes from a woman aged 30 to 39 in good health. V gene TRBV4-1 combines with J gene TRBJ2-3; 7 bases are shared with TRBD2. For the CDR3, the DNA is TGCGCCAGCAGCCAAGTTCCTTTACTCGCGGGAGTTTCGAGCACAGATACGCAGTATTTT. It encodes CASSQVPLLAGVSSTDTQYF.